What follows are 23 T cell receptor beta chains derived from one specimen sequenced in a study of cytotoxic CD8 clonotypes in ibrutinib-treated CLL. TCRdb keeps only in-frame clones here, not all; method: immunoSEQ multiplex PCR. The data show approximately 90,000 clones, approximately 80% seen once. This sample comprised PBMCs, obtained after 24 months of ibrutinib treatment. The origin of the receptors is a human donor with chronic lymphocytic leukemia.

The genes are TRBV7-2 and TRBJ1-4; a possible D gene is TRBD1 (6 bases). Germline V CDR1 and CDR2: SGHTA, FQGNSA. This CDR3 comprises 14 residues. Trimming removed 4 bases at V and 5 bases at J, with 11 bases between. In nucleotides, the CDR3 is TGTGCCAGCAGCTCCTCCGGGACAAATGAAAAACTGTTTTTT. As protein: CASSSSGTNEKLFF.

The chain uses TRBV28 and TRBJ2-3; tentative D call: TRBD1 (6 bases). The CDR3 sequence is 16 residues long. Germline CDR1 reads MDHEN; CDR2 reads SYDVKM. V was clipped by 7 bases and J by 2 bases, with 19 bases between them. The CDR3 loop is CASTTGGTGYTDTQYF. CDR3 DNA: TGTGCCAGCACCACTGGGGGCACAGGCTACACAGATACGCAGTATTTT.

V and J are TRBV7-3 and TRBJ2-1; 9 positions match TRBD1. The CDR3 consists of 15 residues. Germline V gives CDR1 SGHTA, CDR2 FQGTGA. The J segment lost 2 bases and the V segment lost 5 bases, leaving 4 bases of the junction unmatched. CDR3 bases: TGTGCCAGCAGCCGGGACAGGGCCCCCTACAATGAGCAGTTCTTC. Amino acids: CASSRDRAPYNEQFF.

The chain combines TRBV28 with TRBJ1-6, with D possibly being TRBD1 (5 bases). Looked up from germline, CDR1 is MDHEN and CDR2 is SYDVKM. V was cut by 5 bases and J by 5 bases, with 7 bases left in between. The CDR3 loop spans 13 amino acids. CDR3: CASSDSNNSPLHF. CDR3 in DNA: TGTGCCAGCAGTGACAGTAATAATTCACCCCTCCACTTT.

This chain uses TRBV4-1 with TRBJ2-1, with 7 bases fitting TRBD1. The CDR3 consists of 17 residues. V gave up 1 base and J gave up 0 bases; unmatched junction bases: 6. Germline lookup yields CDR1 MGHRA and CDR2 YSYEKL. The CDR3 bases are TGCGCCAGCAGCCAAGCTTTCGGGGACAGCTCCTACAATGAGCAGTTCTTC. This encodes CASSQAFGDSSYNEQFF.

Here the CDR3 reads CASSMGRSTGELFF. The DNA for the CDR3 is TGTGCCAGTAGTATGGGTCGGTCGACCGGGGAGCTGTTTTTT. This chain joins TRBV19 and TRBJ2-2; D not certain. The V gene lost 3 bases and the J gene lost 5 bases, with 10 bases spanning the gap. CDR3 length: 14 amino acids. The germline gives CDR1 LNHDA, CDR2 SQIVND (reference sequence).

The chain combines TRBV4-2 with TRBJ2-4; possible D gene TRBD1, 6 bases. The V gene lost 5 bases and the J gene lost 1 base, with 15 bases spanning the gap. The germline CDR1 and CDR2 sequences are LGHNA and YNFKEQ. The CDR3 covers 16 residues. The CDR3 DNA is TGTGCCAGCAGCGAGGGGGTTGACTGGGCCAAAAACATTCAGTACTTC. This gives the protein CASSEGVDWAKNIQYF.

The rearrangement links TRBV5-1 to TRBJ1-6, with D possibly matching TRBD1 (5 bases). The CDR3 length is 14 residues. V lost 0 bases, J lost 10 bases, and 11 bases lay in between. Germline loops: CDR1 SGHRS, CDR2 YFSETQ. CDR3 in amino acids: CASSLGRGGSPLHF. The CDR3 DNA is TGCGCCAGCAGCTTGGGAAGGGGCGGATCACCCCTCCACTTT.

The DNA of the CDR3 is TGTGCCAGCAGCGTAGAGGCTGAGGTAATTACTGAAGCTTTCTTT. As protein: CASSVEAEVITEAFF. The V call is TRBV9, the J call TRBJ1-1; D is ambiguous. The germline CDR1 and CDR2 sequences are SGDLS and YYNGEE. This CDR3 contains 15 residues. Trimming shortened V by 0 bases and J by 5 bases, and 14 bases separated the two germline ends.

Concerning this clone itself: An end of the junction differs from the germline gene, which may be a read error. This rearrangement joins TRBV7-7 to TRBJ2-7, with 8 bases identical to TRBD2. Germline CDR1 SSHAT, CDR2 FNYEAQ (reference sequence). The CDR3 runs 17 residues. CDR3 residues: CASSPGRSGGPPYEQYF. The CDR3 DNA reads TGTGCTAGCAGCCCCGGGAGGAGCGGGGGCCCCCCCTACGAGCAGTACTTC.

The chain uses TRBV6-1 and TRBJ1-3; no clear D gene. V dropped 7 bases and J dropped 2 bases, with 15 bases sitting between them. Germline V gives CDR1 MNHNS, CDR2 SASEGT. There are 15 residues in the CDR3. The CDR3 nucleotides read TGTGCCAGCAAAAGTCACCGGTCGACTGGAAACACCATATATTTT. This encodes CASKSHRSTGNTIYF.

The J gene is TRBJ1-5, the V gene TRBV6-1; D is possibly TRBD1 (5 bases). V lost 0 bases and J lost 0, with 21 bases in between. This CDR3 is 20 amino acids long. Germline assignment: CDR1 MNHNS and CDR2 SASEGT. In nucleotides, the CDR3 is TGTGCCAGCAGTGAAGCAAGGGGCCAGTGGGGCCGTGGTAGCAATCAGCCCCAGCATTTT. It specifies CASSEARGQWGRGSNQPQHF.

The gene calls are TRBV30 and TRBJ1-3; D gene ambiguous. The CDR3 is made up of 13 amino acids. Germline CDR1 and CDR2: GTSNPN and SVGIG (reference sequence). V was cut by 2 bases and J by 0 bases, with 5 bases left in between. Here the CDR3 DNA reads TGTGCCTGGAGTACGCACTCTGGAAACACCATATATTTT. This sequence encodes CAWSTHSGNTIYF.

The chain has TRBV20-1 and TRBJ1-4; D gene uncertain. The CDR3 consists of 11 residues. The V end was cut by 5 bases, the J end by 4 bases, with 5 bases between. Germline V gene sequence: CDR1 DFQATT, CDR2 SNEGSKA (reference sequence). Written as DNA, the CDR3 is TGCAGTGCTTTCAATAATGAAAAACTGTTTTTT. Its translation is CSAFNNEKLFF.

The chain employs TRBV7-6 and TRBJ2-2; D tentatively reads TRBD1 or TRBD2 (5 bases each). Looked up from germline, CDR1 is SGHVS and CDR2 is FNYEAQ. This CDR3 is 16 amino acids long. V lost 4 bases and J lost 4, with 16 bases in between. The CDR3: CASSSGPGISTGELFF. In DNA form, the CDR3 reads TGTGCCAGCAGCTCGGGACCAGGAATATCCACCGGGGAGCTGTTTTTT.

This chain joins TRBV6-1 and TRBJ2-1; 9 nucleotides agree with TRBD1. CDR1 is MNHNS, CDR2 SASEGT, per germline. CDR3 length: 15 amino acids. J lost 9 bases, V lost 7 bases, and 13 bases had no gene match. CDR3 loop: CASINAGTGSTEQFF. The CDR3 DNA sequence: TGTGCCAGCATCAACGCCGGGACAGGGAGTACTGAGCAGTTCTTC.

The sample holds a few counts of this clone. The rearrangement joins TRBV5-1 to TRBJ1-2; TRBD1 matches at 8 bases. The V gene's germline CDR1 is SGHRS and CDR2 YFSETQ. V trimming: 4 bases; J trimming: 3 bases; junction bases outside the gene matches: 5. The CDR3 contains 14 residues. The CDR3 reads CASSRGQGDYGYTF. CDR3 in DNA: TGCGCCAGCAGCCGCGGACAGGGTGACTATGGCTACACCTTC.

J is TRBJ2-4 and V is TRBV27; TRBD1 matches 9 bases. Germline V gene lookup returns CDR1 MNHEY and CDR2 SMNVEV (reference sequence). This CDR3 region has 14 residues. V dropped 6 bases and J dropped 7; count of bases not matched to a gene: 7. CDR3 region: CASSRTGALNIQYF. The CDR3 DNA reads TGTGCCAGCAGCCGGACAGGGGCATTGAACATTCAGTACTTC.

The rearrangement links TRBV18 to TRBJ2-3, with TRBD2 matching over 12 bases. V lost 6 bases to trimming and J lost 2 bases; unmatched junction nucleotides: 3. The CDR3 runs to 15 residues. Germline assignment: CDR1 KGHSH and CDR2 LQKENI. The CDR3 sequence: CASSLAGGPTDTQYF. In nucleotides, the CDR3 is TGTGCCAGCTCGCTAGCGGGGGGGCCCACAGATACGCAGTATTTT.

V and J are TRBV15 and TRBJ2-7; D is uncertain. In germline, CDR1 is LNHNV, CDR2 YYDKDF (reference sequence). Trimming took 4 bases from V and 3 from J, leaving 10 bases between them. The CDR3 sequence is 13 residues long. This CDR3 is CATSIVTDYEQYF. For the CDR3, the DNA is TGTGCCACCAGCATCGTCACCGACTACGAGCAGTACTTC.

The CDR3 sequence is CASSRGRPPSYEQYF. The CDR3 DNA reads as TGTGCCAGCAGTCGGGGGAGGCCTCCTTCCTACGAGCAGTACTTC. The V call is TRBV28, the J call TRBJ2-7, with TRBD2 as a possible D gene (6 bases). The CDR3 sequence is 15 residues long. Looked up from germline, CDR1 is MDHEN and CDR2 is SYDVKM. The ends were cut back, 5 bases at V and 1 base at J, with 15 bases in the middle.

Only a few counts were recorded for this clone. In nucleotides, the CDR3 is TGCGCCAGCAGTGAGTCGGGTGACGCGCAGTATTTT. This translates into CASSESGDAQYF. The chain links TRBV10-1 to TRBJ2-3; D gene ambiguous. V was clipped by 0 bases and J by 10 bases, with 8 bases between them. The CDR3 covers 12 residues. Germline assignment: CDR1 WNHNN and CDR2 SYGVQD (reference sequence).

The rearrangement joins TRBV7-9 to TRBJ2-3; D gene unclear. The germline V gene has CDR1 SEHNR and CDR2 FQNEAQ (reference sequence). V lost 1 base, J lost 6 bases, and 8 bases lay in between. The CDR3 loop spans 13 amino acids. CDR3 residues: CASSLGPDDTQYF. CDR3 nucleotides: TGTGCCAGCAGCTTAGGCCCAGATGATACGCAGTATTTT. Together with reference TRBV7-9 and TRBJ2-3, the CDR3 gives the full variable domain: DTGVSQNPRHKITKRGQNVTFRCDPISEHNRLYWYRQTLGQGPEFLTYFQNEAQLEKSRLLSDRFSAERPKGSFSTLEIQRTEQGDSAMYLCASSLGPDDTQYFGPGTRLTVL.